This T cell receptor (beta chain) was obtained from a study of T cell repertoires in cytomegalovirus infection. Study-level points and caveats: Clonotypes of TCR beta that were HLA-C-restricted and CMV-specific dominated the ex vivo response.

V lost 6 bases, J lost 3 bases, and 8 bases lay in between. Per germline, CDR1 LNHDA and CDR2 SQIVND (reference sequence). The CDR3 consists of 13 residues. From the reads, TCRdb called clonotypes with MiXCR, one entry per CDR3 protein. The sample records some 110,000 distinct CDR3 sequences, over 9.5% being singletons. Of note for this clonotype: Its antigen is not known.

The TCR was taken from a human donor in good health (CMV status not recorded). Some clones in this sample may be carry-over from other donors' samples. V and J are TRBV19 and TRBJ2-2; D uncertain. The sequencing sample was made of PBMCs, sequenced either directly or after in vitro stimulation (not recorded which). The CDR3 protein is CASSNRYTGELFF. The DNA for the CDR3 is TGTGCCAGTAGCAATAGATACACCGGGGAGCTGTTTTTT.